These T cell receptor beta chains were read from a single sample in a study of T cells of healthy individuals. TCRdb reanalysed the 5' RACE reads using MiXCR and keeps one entry per CDR3 protein. This sample has nearly 100,000 distinct CDR3 sequences; 17% occur once, and the top ten carry approximately 6%. The source of these receptors is a human donor in good health. The CDR3 runs from the conserved cysteine through the conserved F or W. D genes are given only for firm matches. Not every row has a clone size; where given, it reads once, few, many or a size class.

D	V	J	size	CDR3	DNA
TRBD2	TRBV4-2	TRBJ2-2	.	CASRPVGTSGRGMNTGELFF	TGCGCCAGCAGGCCGGTCGGGACTAGCGGGAGGGGAATGAACACCGGGGAGCTGTTTTTT
.	TRBV30	TRBJ1-3	few	CAHTDSGNTIYF	TGTGCGCACACAGACTCTGGAAACACCATATATTTT
TRBD2	TRBV5-1	TRBJ2-1	many	CASSPNPSLAGEGEQFF	TGCGCCAGCAGCCCGAACCCCTCACTAGCGGGAGAGGGTGAGCAGTTCTTC
.	TRBV6-2/TRBV6-3	TRBJ2-3	.	CASSHREINTQYF	TGTGCCAGCAGCCACCGGGAGATAAATACGCAGTATTTT
.	TRBV12-3/TRBV12-4	TRBJ1-5	.	CASSLGGPNQPQHF	TGTGCCAGCTCCCTAGGGGGGCCCAATCAGCCCCAGCATTTT
.	TRBV6-2/TRBV6-3	TRBJ2-3	many	CASTSRADTQYF	TGTGCCAGCACCTCCAGGGCAGATACGCAGTATTTT
.	TRBV9	TRBJ2-5	many	CASSVEVETQYF	TGTGCCAGCAGCGTAGAGGTGGAGACCCAGTACTTC
TRBD2	TRBV7-2	TRBJ2-2	.	CASSWGLAGAGGELFF	TGTGCCAGCAGCTGGGGACTAGCGGGAGCCGGCGGGGAGCTGTTTTTT
.	TRBV9	TRBJ2-3	few	CASSVFQGKDTQYF	TGTGCCAGCAGCGTATTCCAGGGTAAAGATACGCAGTATTTT
.	TRBV5-6	TRBJ2-3	.	CASSLYADTQYF	TGTGCCAGCAGCTTGTATGCAGATACGCAGTATTTT
TRBD1	TRBV28	TRBJ1-5	many	CASNPRGQGSNQPQHF	TGTGCCAGCAATCCCCGCGGACAGGGCAGCAATCAGCCCCAGCATTTT
TRBD2	TRBV7-2	TRBJ2-5	.	CASSRGLAGGEETQYF	TGTGCCAGCAGCCGCGGACTAGCGGGAGGAGAGGAGACCCAGTACTTC
TRBD2	TRBV28	TRBJ2-1	.	CASRELAGGNNEQFF	TGTGCCAGCAGGGAACTAGCGGGAGGGAACAATGAGCAGTTCTTC
TRBD1	TRBV3-1	TRBJ2-3	few	CASSQQGATDTQYF	TGTGCCAGCAGCCAACAGGGGGCTACAGATACGCAGTATTTT
.	TRBV4-1	TRBJ2-1	.	CASSQVAGGPWEQFF	TGCGCCAGCAGCCAAGTTGCAGGGGGGCCTTGGGAGCAGTTCTTC
TRBD2	TRBV28	TRBJ2-7	.	CASSLGYRDGRYEQYF	TGTGCCAGCAGTTTAGGGTACCGGGACGGGAGGTACGAGCAGTACTTC
TRBD1	TRBV12-3/TRBV12-4	TRBJ1-1	few	CASNRGPLNTEAFF	TGTGCCAGCAACAGGGGCCCTTTGAACACTGAAGCTTTCTTT
.	TRBV11-2	TRBJ2-3	few	CASSLGFGGPGDTQYF	TGTGCCAGCAGCTTAGGATTTGGGGGCCCCGGGGATACGCAGTATTTT
.	TRBV20-1	TRBJ2-4	few	CSARDSLAKNIQYF	TGCAGTGCTAGAGATAGTCTAGCCAAAAACATTCAGTACTTC